The 23 T cell receptor beta chains given below trace back to one sample, sequenced in a study of blood T cell repertoires in COVID-19. Data came from immunoSEQ multiplex PCR; TCRdb stores just in-frame clones and leaves some out. Of approximately 240,000 clones in the sample, roughly 83% were seen once. The specimen sequenced was PBMCs or T cells enriched from blood (not recorded which). The receptors derive from a woman in her 40s with acute COVID-19.

This sequence joins TRBV4-2 and TRBJ1-2, with a weak D call TRBD1 (6 bases). Germline-derived CDR1 and CDR2 are LGHNA and YNFKEQ. The V gene lost 2 bases and the J gene lost 6 bases, with 10 bases spanning the gap. This CDR3 region has 13 residues. The CDR3 nucleotides read TGTGCCAGCAGCCAACGGACAGTGGATGGCTACACCTTC. Translated: CASSQRTVDGYTF.

The gene calls are TRBV5-1 and TRBJ2-5, with 10 bases fitting TRBD2. The CDR3 totals 15 residues. Germline CDR1 is SGHRS and CDR2 is YFSETQ. V lost 0 bases to trimming and J lost 4 bases; unmatched junction nucleotides: 3. The CDR3 bases are TGCGCCAGCAGCTTGGCACTAGCGGGGATAGAGACCCAGTACTTC. Its protein product is CASSLALAGIETQYF.

The chain links TRBV19 to TRBJ2-7; 9 bases are a match to TRBD2. Trimming at V came to 3 bases and at J to 3 bases, leaving 3 bases not matched to a gene. This CDR3 region has 14 residues. CDR1 and CDR2 (germline): LNHDA, SQIVND (reference sequence). The chain's CDR3 is CASSISGGFYEQYF. CDR3 nucleotides: TGTGCCAGTAGTATTAGCGGGGGCTTCTACGAGCAGTACTTC.

This chain connects TRBV27 to TRBJ1-2, with 10 positions matching TRBD1. Germline CDR1 MNHEY, CDR2 SMNVEV (reference sequence). The CDR3 loop spans 14 amino acids. Trimming took 8 bases from V and 4 from J; bases not matched to a gene: 7. The CDR3 bases are TGTGCCAGCTCGGGACAGGGGAAATTCTATGGCTACACCTTC. The encoded protein is CASSGQGKFYGYTF.

The genes are TRBV7-3 and TRBJ2-7; TRBD2 aligns across 7 bases. Germline CDR1 reads SGHTA; CDR2 reads FQGTGA. The CDR3 has 15 residues. The ends lost 5 bases at V and 7 bases at J; junction bases unmatched: 14. Here the CDR3 DNA reads TGTGCCAGCAGCCCCCCAGGAGCGGGGTTACATGAGCAGTACTTC. Its protein is CASSPPGAGLHEQYF.

The J gene is TRBJ1-5, the V gene TRBV2, with D tentatively TRBD1 (6 bases). This CDR3 comprises 13 residues. Germline V gene data show CDR1 as SNHLY and CDR2 as FYNNEI. Trimming stripped 8 bases from V and 0 bases from J, with 8 bases between. The CDR3 loop is CASDRTSNQPQHF. CDR3 sequence (DNA): TGTGCCAGCGACAGGACTAGCAATCAGCCCCAGCATTTT.

This clone was seen only once. The V and J genes are TRBV7-9 and TRBJ1-2; TRBD1 aligns across 8 bases. Germline V lookup: CDR1 SEHNR, CDR2 FQNEAQ (reference sequence). V lost 5 bases and J lost 3; bases outside the gene matches: 5. The length of the CDR3 is 14 residues. The CDR3 loop is CASSGDRLDYGYTF. The CDR3 DNA reads as TGTGCCAGCAGCGGGGACAGGCTTGACTATGGCTACACCTTC.

The V gene is TRBV6-2 or TRBV6-3, the J gene TRBJ1-5; D gene unclear. This CDR3 is 14 amino acids long. Trimming took off 6 bases at V and 0 bases at J, with 9 bases between the two ends. Germline-derived CDR1 and CDR2 are MNHEY and SVGEGT. The CDR3 DNA sequence: TGTGCCAGCAGCGCTACCTATAGCAATCAGCCCCAGCATTTT. It is translated as CASSATYSNQPQHF.

This chain uses TRBV29-1 with TRBJ2-2; 8 bases match TRBD2. Trimming took 3 bases from V and 0 from J; bases not matched to a gene: 3. The CDR3 has 15 amino acids. Germline values: CDR1 SQVTM, CDR2 ANQGSEA. The CDR3 reads CSVDARGANTGELFF. In nucleotides, the CDR3 is TGCAGCGTTGACGCGCGGGGGGCGAACACCGGGGAGCTGTTTTTT.

The V gene is TRBV4-3, the J gene TRBJ1-4; D remains ambiguous. This CDR3 is 16 amino acids long. V lost 1 base and J 5 bases, leaving 14 bases between the germline ends. The germline V gene has CDR1 LGHNA and CDR2 YSLEER. The CDR3 nucleotides read TGCGCCAGCAGCCAAGGTCAGGAGGCCATCAATGAAAAACTGTTTTTT. Protein: CASSQGQEAINEKLFF.

The J gene is TRBJ2-3, the V gene TRBV5-8; tentative D call: TRBD1 (6 bases). V lost 2 bases to trimming and J lost 3 bases, with 13 bases between them. CDR3 length: 15 residues. CDR1 is SGHTS and CDR2 is YDEGEE in the germline V gene. CDR3: CASSFYRAGTDTQYF. The CDR3 DNA follows: TGTGCCAGCAGCTTTTACAGGGCAGGGACAGATACGCAGTATTTT.

This clone occurred a few times. The chain is built from TRBV13 and TRBJ1-1, with no clear D. CDR3 length equals 12 residues. V was trimmed by 5 bases and J by 5 bases, leaving 9 bases between them. CDR1 is PRHDT and CDR2 is FYEKMQ in the germline V gene (reference sequence). The CDR3 region has the DNA TGTGCCAGCAGCCTCAGGAAAACTGAAGCTTTCTTT. As protein: CASSLRKTEAFF.

In its sample, this clone was seen many times. This chain uses TRBV7-8 with TRBJ2-2; no firm D call. V shed 1 base and J shed 3 bases, with 3 bases lying between them. The CDR3 contains 13 residues. The germline V gene encodes CDR1 SGHVS and CDR2 FQNEAQ. The CDR3 DNA follows: TGTGCCAGCAGCTTAGTCGACACCGGGGAGCTGTTTTTT. Translated: CASSLVDTGELFF.

The rearrangement joins TRBV4-3 to TRBJ1-2; D is unclear. Germline V lookup: CDR1 LGHNA, CDR2 YSLEER. The CDR3 spans 14 residues. The V end was cut by 3 bases, the J end by 3 bases, with 11 bases between. The CDR3 reads CASSQAFGDYGYTF. CDR3 DNA: TGCGCCAGCAGCCAGGCCTTCGGGGACTATGGCTACACCTTC.

The chain employs TRBV18 and TRBJ1-2, with 9 positions matching TRBD1. V shed 3 bases, J shed 7 bases, and the junction held 9 bases outside the gene matches. CDR1 is KGHSH and CDR2 is LQKENI in the germline V gene. This CDR3 contains 15 residues. CDR3 protein: CASSPSLTGGGGYTF. The CDR3 DNA follows: TGTGCCAGCTCACCGTCCCTGACAGGGGGTGGTGGCTACACCTTC.

The chain combines TRBV9 with TRBJ2-6, with a possible D match to TRBD1 (6 bases). CDR1 and CDR2 from the germline V gene are SGDLS and YYNGEE. Trimming pared 2 bases from V and 4 bases from J, leaving 16 bases between. The CDR3 has 17 amino acids. The CDR3 coding sequence is TGTGCCAGCAGCGTGAACAGGGTTTCTTTGGGGGCCAACGTCCTGACTTTC. The encoded protein is CASSVNRVSLGANVLTF.

The J gene is TRBJ1-4, the V gene TRBV23-1; 7 bases match TRBD1. TRBV23-1 is treated as an ORF (open reading frame) with a function not yet certain. The CDR3 extends over 13 amino acids. Losses at the gene ends were 9 bases for V and 7 bases for J; bases not matched to a gene: 8. The CDR3 loop is CARQGGGGEKLFF. For the CDR3, the DNA is TGCGCCAGACAAGGGGGCGGCGGTGAAAAACTGTTTTTT.

This chain connects TRBV28 to TRBJ1-2, with D hard to call. Germline CDR1 is MDHEN and CDR2 is SYDVKM. This CDR3 is built from 17 residues. With 5 bases removed from V and 5 bases from J, the gap between germline ends came to 24 bases. CDR3 coding DNA: TGTGCCAGCAGTACCCATTCCGAGGCCCCGTCTCTTTATGGCTACACCTTC. It is translated as CASSTHSEAPSLYGYTF.

The gene calls are TRBV28 and TRBJ1-2; possibly TRBD1 for D (6 bases). V gave up 5 bases and J gave up 3 bases, with 16 bases separating them. CDR1 MDHEN and CDR2 SYDVKM come from the germline V gene. The CDR3 contains 15 residues. Here the CDR3 reads CASSPLGTKYYGYTF. The CDR3 coding sequence is TGTGCCAGCAGTCCTCTTGGGACAAAGTACTATGGCTACACCTTC.

The rearrangement uses TRBV7-9 and TRBJ2-2; D call uncertain. The germline gives CDR1 SEHNR, CDR2 FQNEAQ (reference sequence). V lost 2 bases and J lost 4, with 14 bases in between. This CDR3 is built from 16 residues. CDR3 in amino acids: CASSLFQNLITGELFF. The CDR3, as DNA: TGTGCCAGCAGCTTATTCCAGAACCTTATCACCGGGGAGCTGTTTTTT. Supplemented by reference TRBV7-9 and TRBJ2-2, the full variable domain reads DTGVSQNPRHKITKRGQNVTFRCDPISEHNRLYWYRQTLGQGPEFLTYFQNEAQLEKSRLLSDRFSAERPKGSFSTLEIQRTEQGDSAMYLCASSLFQNLITGELFFGEGSRLTVL.

This clone was found once. The chain carries TRBV23-1 and TRBJ1-2; D ambiguous. TRBV23-1 belongs to the ORF category, with a function that is uncertain. The CDR3 extends over 16 amino acids. With 1 base removed from V and 0 bases from J, the gap between germline ends came to 12 bases. CDR3 bases: TGCGCCAGCAGTCAATATACAGCTCGCTCTAACTATGGCTACACCTTC. Amino acid sequence: CASSQYTARSNYGYTF.

In regard to this clone: The sample holds other DNA sequences that translate to the same CDR3. The chain carries TRBV5-1 and TRBJ1-1; tentative D call: TRBD1 (5 bases). Trimming left V 2 bases short and J 2 bases short, with 10 bases between. This CDR3 has 14 amino acids. Germline CDR1 and CDR2: SGHRS and YFSETQ. The DNA for the CDR3 is TGCGCCAGCAGCTTAGGACAAGAAAACACTGAAGCTTTCTTT. It is translated as CASSLGQENTEAFF.

The chain links TRBV28 to TRBJ2-4; 8 positions match TRBD1. The germline V gene has CDR1 MDHEN and CDR2 SYDVKM. V shed 5 bases, J shed 0 bases, and the junction held 6 bases outside the gene matches. The CDR3 is made up of 16 amino acids. For the CDR3, the DNA is TGTGCCAGCAGTCCTGGGACAGGTCTAGCCAAAAACATTCAGTACTTC. Protein product: CASSPGTGLAKNIQYF.